This T cell receptor (beta chain) emerged from a study of cytomegalovirus exposure and HLA in healthy donors. V dropped 7 bases and J dropped 2 bases, with 12 bases sitting between them. There are 13 residues in the CDR3. Germline V gives CDR1 SGHTA, CDR2 FQGNSA. With 60 Vbeta and 13 Jbeta primers, the PCR was carried out. Data came from immunoSEQ multiplex PCR; TCRdb stores just in-frame clones and leaves some out. The table lists about 180,000 clones, roughly four fifths of them singletons, with about 1.5% in the top ten. Study-level findings and limits: Follow-up analysis later connected one missense variant in DCLRE1C with trimming of TCR beta V- and J-genes. Most TCR sequences were rare, but some public TCRs occurred in many donors. Another analysis was done later, and it associated 17,000 or so TCR beta sequences with HLA alleles at 0.05 false discovery rate. The HLA-A and HLA-B alleles of most subjects were reportedly predicted accurately from TCR beta sequences.

A remark on this clone: Its antigen is currently unknown.

This TCR was sampled from a man between 18 and 29 years old in good health and CMV-seronegative. Sequenced material: PBMCs. V and J are TRBV7-2 and TRBJ2-7, with D uncertain. For the CDR3, the DNA is TGTGCCAGCACGTTAGACACCACCTACGAGCAGTACTTC. This encodes CASTLDTTYEQYF. Supplemented by reference TRBV7-2 and TRBJ2-7, the full variable domain reads GAGVSQSPSNKVTEKGKDVELRCDPISGHTALYWYRQSLGQGLEFLIYFQGNSAPDKSGLPSDRFSAERTGGSVSTLTIQRTQQEDSAVYLCASTLDTTYEQYFGPGTRLTVT.